This TCR beta chain was documented in a study of cytomegalovirus exposure and HLA in healthy donors. This PCR relied on a set of 60 Vbeta primers and 13 Jbeta primers. Sequenced by immunoSEQ multiplex PCR; TCRdb stores in-frame clones only, minus some. The data show approximately 240,000 clones, with 70% to 85% seen just once and 0.58% held by the top ten. Germline loops: CDR1 SGHNT, CDR2 YENEEA. V gave up 6 bases and J gave up 3 bases, with 32 bases separating them. CDR3 size: 20 residues. The chain carries TRBV11-3 and TRBJ1-1, with D possibly being TRBD1 (5 bases). Sequencing was performed on PBMCs. The TCR originated in a woman aged 40 to 49 in good health and CMV-seronegative. CDR3 protein: CASRLGHNGGLGGIYTEAFF. For the CDR3, the DNA is TGTGCCAGCAGGTTGGGGCACAACGGGGGTCTGGGTGGTATTTACACTGAAGCTTTCTTT.